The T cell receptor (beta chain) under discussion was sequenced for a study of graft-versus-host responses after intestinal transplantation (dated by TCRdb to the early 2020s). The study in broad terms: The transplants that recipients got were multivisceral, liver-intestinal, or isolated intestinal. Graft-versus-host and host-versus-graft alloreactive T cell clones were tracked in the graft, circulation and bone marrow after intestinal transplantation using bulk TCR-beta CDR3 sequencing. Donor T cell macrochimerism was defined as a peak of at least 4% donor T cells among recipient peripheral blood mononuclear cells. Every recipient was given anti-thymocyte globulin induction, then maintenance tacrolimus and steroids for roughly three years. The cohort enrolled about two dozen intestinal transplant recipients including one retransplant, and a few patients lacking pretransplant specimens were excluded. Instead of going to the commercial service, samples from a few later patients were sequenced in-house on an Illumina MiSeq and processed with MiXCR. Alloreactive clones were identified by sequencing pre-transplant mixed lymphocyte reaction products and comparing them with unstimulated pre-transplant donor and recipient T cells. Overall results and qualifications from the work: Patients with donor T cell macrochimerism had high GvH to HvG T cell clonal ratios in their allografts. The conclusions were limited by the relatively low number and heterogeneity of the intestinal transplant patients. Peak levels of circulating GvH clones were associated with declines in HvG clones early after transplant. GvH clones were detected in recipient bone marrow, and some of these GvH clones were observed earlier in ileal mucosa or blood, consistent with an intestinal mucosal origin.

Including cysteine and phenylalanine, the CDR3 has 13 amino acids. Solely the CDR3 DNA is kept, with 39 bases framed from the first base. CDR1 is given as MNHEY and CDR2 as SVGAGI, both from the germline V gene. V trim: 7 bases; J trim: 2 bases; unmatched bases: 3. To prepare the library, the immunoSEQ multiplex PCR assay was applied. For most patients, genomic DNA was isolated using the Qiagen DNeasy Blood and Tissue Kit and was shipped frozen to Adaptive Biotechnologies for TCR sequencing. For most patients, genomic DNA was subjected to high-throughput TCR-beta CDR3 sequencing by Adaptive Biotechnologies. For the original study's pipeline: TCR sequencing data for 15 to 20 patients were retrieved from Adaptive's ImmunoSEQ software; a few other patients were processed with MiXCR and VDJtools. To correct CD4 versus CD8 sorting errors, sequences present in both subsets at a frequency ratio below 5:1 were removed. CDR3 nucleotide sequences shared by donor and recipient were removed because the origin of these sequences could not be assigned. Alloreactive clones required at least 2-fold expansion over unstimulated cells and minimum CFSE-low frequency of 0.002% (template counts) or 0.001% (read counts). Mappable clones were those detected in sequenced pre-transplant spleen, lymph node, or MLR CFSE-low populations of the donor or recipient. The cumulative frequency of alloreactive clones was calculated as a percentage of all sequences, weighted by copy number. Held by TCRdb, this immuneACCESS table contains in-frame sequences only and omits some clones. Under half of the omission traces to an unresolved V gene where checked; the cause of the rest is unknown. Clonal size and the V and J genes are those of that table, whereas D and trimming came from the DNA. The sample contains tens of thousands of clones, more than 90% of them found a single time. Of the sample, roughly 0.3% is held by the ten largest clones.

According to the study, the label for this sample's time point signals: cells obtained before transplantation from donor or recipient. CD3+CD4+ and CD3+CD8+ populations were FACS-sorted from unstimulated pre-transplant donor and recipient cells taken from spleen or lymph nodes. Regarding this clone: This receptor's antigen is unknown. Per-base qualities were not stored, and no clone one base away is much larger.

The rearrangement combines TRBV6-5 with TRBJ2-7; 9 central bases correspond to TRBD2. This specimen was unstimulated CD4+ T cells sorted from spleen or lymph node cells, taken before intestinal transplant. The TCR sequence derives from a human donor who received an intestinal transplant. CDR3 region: CASIAGVTYEQYF. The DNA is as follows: TGTGCCAGCATAGCGGGAGTGACCTACGAGCAGTACTTC.